In this sample, the clone carrying this T cell receptor (beta chain) is medium-sized (0.01 to 0.1%). TCR beta rearrangements were amplified from peripheral blood genomic DNA. Rearranged V-D-J TRB sequences were amplified with a mixed TRB-A/B primer pool. TCRdb re-analysed the multiplex PCR reads in MiXCR, keeping a single row per CDR3 protein. This sample has 4,500 or so distinct CDR3 sequences; about 29% occur once, and the top ten carry about 45%. The sample belongs to a study of T cell repertoires in aging, cancer and after chemotherapy. The overall study: About 9.1 million TCR reads were in the whole dataset.

Source material: blood. The sequence was obtained from a human donor in good health.

The CDR3 DNA is TGTGCCAGCAGGGTAGCGGGAGGGCCCAGCAATGAGCAGTTCTTC. Its translation is CASRVAGGPSNEQFF. The chain links TRBV6-5 to TRBJ2-1; 11 bases are a match to TRBD2. The germline V gene has CDR1 MNHEY and CDR2 SVGAGI. The length of the CDR3 is 15 residues. J lost 6 bases, V lost 6 bases, and 7 bases had no gene match.